This T cell receptor (beta chain) is from a study of identifying expanded T cells in peripheral blood. Overall study findings and caveats: Roughly 2-week clone count variance significantly increased as total template count grew. Over around two and four weeks, about 17 and 20 clones changed, versus approximately 1.2 between replicates.

A note on this clone: What it binds is unknown.

Profiled with immunoSEQ multiplex PCR; TCRdb holds only in-frame clones, not every one. The top ten clones hold 15% to 20% of a sample with about 110,000 clones, approximately 90% of them seen once. Germline V lookup: CDR1 SGHNT, CDR2 YYREEE (reference sequence). The V and J ends lost 4 bases and 3 bases respectively, with 17 bases between them. This CDR3 region has 15 residues. The chain recombines TRBV5-4 with TRBJ2-7, with D possibly being TRBD1 (8 bases). The sample taken for sequencing was blood. This sequence originates from a person aged 18-70 years in good health. The DNA for the CDR3 is TGTGCCAGCAGCGGGGGGGACAGGTACATCTACGAGCAGTACTTC. This codes for CASSGGDRYIYEQYF.